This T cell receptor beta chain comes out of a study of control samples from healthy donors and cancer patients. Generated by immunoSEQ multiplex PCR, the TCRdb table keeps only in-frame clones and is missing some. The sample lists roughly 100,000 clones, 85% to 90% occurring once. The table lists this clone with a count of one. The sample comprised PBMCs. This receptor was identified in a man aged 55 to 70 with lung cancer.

The CDR3 bases are TGTGCCAGCAGCTTAGAGTCGACAGGGGGCTACGAGCAGTACGTC. As protein: CASSLESTGGYEQYV. The chain uses TRBV7-6 and TRBJ2-7; 9 bases match TRBD1. Trimming took 1 base from V and 3 from J; bases not matched to a gene: 4. The CDR3 has 15 amino acids. CDR1 is SGHVS, CDR2 FNYEAQ, per germline.